This T cell receptor (beta chain) was identified during a study of post-analysis software for immune sequencing data (dated by TCRdb to the mid-2010s). Looking at the study overall: Disease courses on record covered relapsing-remitting, secondary progressive and progressive-relapsing multiple sclerosis, though some patients had no subtype annotation. A subset of samples was prepared in parallel using single-end sample barcoding, then pooled and co-amplified after Illumina adapter ligation. The patient repertoires were compared against 11 previously published healthy control repertoires obtained from donors aged roughly 6 to 26 years.

The CDR3 starts with the cysteine, ends with the phenylalanine, and has 13 residues. The retained sequence is limited to the CDR3, 39 bases, with the frame set at the first base. CDR1 and CDR2, per the germline V gene (reference sequence), are DFQATT and SNEGSKA. The junction carries 14 bases between V and J, which are trimmed by 6 bases and 3 bases respectively. Library construction relied on PCR. TCRdb names Illumina HiSeq 2500 as the instrument used. Unique molecular identifiers were incorporated into TCR beta cDNA libraries to reduce PCR and sequencing biases. Per 1 to 10 million input T cells, around 500,000 cDNA molecules were obtained, such that each molecule approximated one T cell. The patient libraries were prepared and sequenced with the same protocol used for the earlier healthy control dataset. Within a given batch, samples were prepared together, multiplexed and sequenced on the same HiSeq lane. The study's processing was this. Raw barcoded reads were processed with MIGEC, and single-read molecular identifier groups were discarded before consensus assembly and CDR3 extraction. VDJtools was used for post-analysis of the clonotype tables, and diversity was normalized by down-sampling every dataset to the size of the smallest sample. In repertoire overlap clustering, CDR3 amino acid sequences, but not nucleotide sequences, were matched to correct batch-related cross-sample contamination. TCRdb reworked the public reads: Q25 trimming with fastp, MiXCR clone assembly, productive beta chains retained. Every distinct CDR3 protein forms one entry, paired with its most common genes and DNA. These V and J calls are TCRdb output, not the study's own analysis. The sample table records roughly 570,000 distinct CDR3 sequences; about a third of these occur just once. The ten largest clones capture 4.5% to 7.5% of the sample.

To demonstrate the VDJtools post-analysis software, the study profiled TCR beta repertoires from the peripheral blood of 13 young patients with multiple sclerosis. The multiple sclerosis patients were children and adolescents between roughly 6 and 16 years of age. Notes on this clonotype: Its target antigen remains unknown. Base qualities were left out, and no much larger clone turns up one base away.

Findings and caveats that apply to the study as a whole: When samples were clustered directly using the F measure, samples prepared in the same batch co-clustered strongly, which prompted a batch-effect correction. Patients showed significantly higher frequencies than controls for five TRBV segments, among them TRBV5-6, TRBV5-1 and TRBV20-1. The multiple sclerosis patient group was slightly younger than the control group. Multiple sclerosis patients had significantly lower normalized Chao1 diversity than controls, a result that suggests substantial peripheral T-cell clonal expansion.

Sample: blood. The sequence came from a girl aged 2-17 years with multiple sclerosis. Rearrangement joined TRBV20-1 to TRBJ1-2; a confident D gene designation cannot be given. The nucleotide sequence reads as follows: TGCAGTGCCTCCTTCCCAGACGACTATGGCTACACCTTC. Its product reads: CSASFPDDYGYTF.